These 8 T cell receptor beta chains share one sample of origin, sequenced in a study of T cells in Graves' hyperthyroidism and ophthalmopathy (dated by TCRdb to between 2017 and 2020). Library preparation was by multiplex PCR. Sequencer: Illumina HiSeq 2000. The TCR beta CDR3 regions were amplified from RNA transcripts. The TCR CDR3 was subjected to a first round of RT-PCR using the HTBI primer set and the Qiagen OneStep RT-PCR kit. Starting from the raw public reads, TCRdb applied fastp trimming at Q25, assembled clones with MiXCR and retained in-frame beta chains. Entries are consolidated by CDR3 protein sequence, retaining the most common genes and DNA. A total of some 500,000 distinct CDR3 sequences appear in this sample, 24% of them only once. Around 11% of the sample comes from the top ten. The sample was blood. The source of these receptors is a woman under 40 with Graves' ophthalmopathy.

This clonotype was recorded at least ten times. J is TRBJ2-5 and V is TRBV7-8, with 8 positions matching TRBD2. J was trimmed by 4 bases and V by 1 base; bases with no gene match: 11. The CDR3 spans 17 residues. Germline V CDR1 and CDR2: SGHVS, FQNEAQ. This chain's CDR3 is CASSLVPGLGFTETQYF. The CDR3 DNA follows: TGTGCCAGCAGCTTAGTCCCGGGACTAGGGTTCACAGAGACCCAGTACTTC.

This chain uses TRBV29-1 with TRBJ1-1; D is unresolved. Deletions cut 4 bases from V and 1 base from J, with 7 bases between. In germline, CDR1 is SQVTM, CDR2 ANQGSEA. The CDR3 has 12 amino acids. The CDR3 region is CSVGAANTEAFF. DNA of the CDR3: TGCAGCGTTGGGGCCGCGAACACTGAAGCTTTCTTT. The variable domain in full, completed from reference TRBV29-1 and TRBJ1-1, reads SAVISQKPSRDICQRGTSLTIQCQVDSQVTMMFWYRQQPGQSLTLIATANQGSEATYESGFVIDKFPISRPNLTFSTLTVSNMSPEDSSIYLCSVGAANTEAFFGQGTRLTVV.

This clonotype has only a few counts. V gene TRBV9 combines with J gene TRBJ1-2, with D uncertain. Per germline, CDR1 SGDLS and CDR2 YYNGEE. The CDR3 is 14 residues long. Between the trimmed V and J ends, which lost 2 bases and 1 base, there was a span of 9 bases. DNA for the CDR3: TGTGCCAGCAGCGTTTCAGACGATAACTATGGCTACACCTTC. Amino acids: CASSVSDDNYGYTF.

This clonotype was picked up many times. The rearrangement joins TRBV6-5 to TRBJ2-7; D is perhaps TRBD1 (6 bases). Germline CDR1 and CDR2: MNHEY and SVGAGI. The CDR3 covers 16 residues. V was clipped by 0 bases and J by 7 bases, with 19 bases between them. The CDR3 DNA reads TGTGCCAGCAGTTACTCCGTGGCAGGGGAAGCATGGGAGCAGTACTTC. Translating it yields CASSYSVAGEAWEQYF.

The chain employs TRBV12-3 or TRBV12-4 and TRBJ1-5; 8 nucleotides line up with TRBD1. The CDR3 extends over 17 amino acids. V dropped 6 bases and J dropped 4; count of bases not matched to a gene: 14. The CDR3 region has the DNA TGTGCCAGCAGCACCGGCGGACAGGGTGTACGAAATCAGCCCCAGCATTTT. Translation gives CASSTGGQGVRNQPQHF.

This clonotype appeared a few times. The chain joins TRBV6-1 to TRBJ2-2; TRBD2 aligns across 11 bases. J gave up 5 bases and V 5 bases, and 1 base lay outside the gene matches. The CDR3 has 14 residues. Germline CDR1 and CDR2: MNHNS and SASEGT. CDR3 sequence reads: CASSRTSGTGELFF. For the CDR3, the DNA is TGTGCCAGCAGTCGGACTAGCGGGACCGGGGAGCTGTTTTTT.

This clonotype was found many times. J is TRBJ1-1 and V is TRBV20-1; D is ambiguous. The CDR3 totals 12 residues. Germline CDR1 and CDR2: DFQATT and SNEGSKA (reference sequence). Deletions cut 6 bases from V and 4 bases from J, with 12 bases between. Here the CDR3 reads CSASSYGTEAFF. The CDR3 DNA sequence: TGCAGTGCCTCGTCGTACGGCACTGAAGCTTTCTTT.

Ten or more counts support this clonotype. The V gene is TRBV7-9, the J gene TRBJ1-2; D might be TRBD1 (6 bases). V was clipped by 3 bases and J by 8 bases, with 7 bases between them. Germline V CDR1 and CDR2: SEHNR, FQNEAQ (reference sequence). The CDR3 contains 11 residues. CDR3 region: CASSLGAGYTF. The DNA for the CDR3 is TGTGCCAGCAGCTTGGGGGCGGGCTACACCTTC.